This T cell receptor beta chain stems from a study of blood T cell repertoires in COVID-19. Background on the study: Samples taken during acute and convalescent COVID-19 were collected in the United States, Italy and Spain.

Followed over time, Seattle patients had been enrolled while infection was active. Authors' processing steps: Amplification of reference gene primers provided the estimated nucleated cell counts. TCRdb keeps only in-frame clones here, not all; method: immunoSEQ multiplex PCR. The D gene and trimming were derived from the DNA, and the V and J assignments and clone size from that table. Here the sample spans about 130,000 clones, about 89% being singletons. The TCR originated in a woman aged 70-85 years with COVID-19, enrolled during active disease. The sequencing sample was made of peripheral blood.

The CDR3 region has the DNA TGTGCCAGCAGTGAATTGGGGGGACAGGGGAGGGGTGGCTACACCTTC. Translation: CASSELGGQGRGGYTF. The chain is built from TRBV25-1 and TRBJ1-2; TRBD1 aligns across 10 bases. In germline, CDR1 is MGHDK, CDR2 SYGVNS. The CDR3 spans 16 residues. V gave up 1 base and J gave up 7 bases; unmatched junction bases: 9.